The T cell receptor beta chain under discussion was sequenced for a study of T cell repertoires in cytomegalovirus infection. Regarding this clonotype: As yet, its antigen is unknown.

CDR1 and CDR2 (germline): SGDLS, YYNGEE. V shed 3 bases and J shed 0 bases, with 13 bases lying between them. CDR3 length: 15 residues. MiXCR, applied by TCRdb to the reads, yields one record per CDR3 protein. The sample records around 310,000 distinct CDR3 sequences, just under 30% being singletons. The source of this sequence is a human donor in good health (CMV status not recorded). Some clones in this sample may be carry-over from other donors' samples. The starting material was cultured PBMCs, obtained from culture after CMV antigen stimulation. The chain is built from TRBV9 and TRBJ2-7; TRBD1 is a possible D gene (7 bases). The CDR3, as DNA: TGTGCCAGCAGCGCCAGACAGGGAGGCTCCTACGAGCAGTACTTC. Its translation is CASSARQGGSYEQYF.